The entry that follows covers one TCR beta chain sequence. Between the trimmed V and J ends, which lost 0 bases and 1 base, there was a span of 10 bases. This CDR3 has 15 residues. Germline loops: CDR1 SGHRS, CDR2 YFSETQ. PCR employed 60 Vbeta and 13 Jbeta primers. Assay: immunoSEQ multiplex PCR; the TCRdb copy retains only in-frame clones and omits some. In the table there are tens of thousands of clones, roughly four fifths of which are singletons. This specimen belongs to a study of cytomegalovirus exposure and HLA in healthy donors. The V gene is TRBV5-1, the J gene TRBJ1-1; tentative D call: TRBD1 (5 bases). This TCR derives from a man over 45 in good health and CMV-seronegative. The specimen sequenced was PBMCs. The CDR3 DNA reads TGCGCCAGCAGCTTGGTCCCGGGGGAGAACACTGAAGCTTTCTTT. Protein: CASSLVPGENTEAFF.